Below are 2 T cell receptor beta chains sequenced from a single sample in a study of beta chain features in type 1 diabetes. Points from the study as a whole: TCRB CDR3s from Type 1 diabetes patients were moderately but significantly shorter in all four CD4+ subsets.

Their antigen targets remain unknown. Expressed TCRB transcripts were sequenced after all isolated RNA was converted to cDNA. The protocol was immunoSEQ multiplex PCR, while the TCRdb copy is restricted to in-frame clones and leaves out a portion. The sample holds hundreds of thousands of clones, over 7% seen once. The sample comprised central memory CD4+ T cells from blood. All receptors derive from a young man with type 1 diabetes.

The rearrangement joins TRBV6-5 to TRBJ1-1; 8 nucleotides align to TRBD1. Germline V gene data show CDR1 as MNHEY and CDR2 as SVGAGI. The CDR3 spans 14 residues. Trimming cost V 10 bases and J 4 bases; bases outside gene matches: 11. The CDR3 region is CAKTPQGAGTEAFF. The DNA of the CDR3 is TGTGCCAAAACCCCCCAGGGGGCCGGCACTGAAGCTTTCTTT.

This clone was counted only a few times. The CDR3 region is CASSRLVGDTIYF. The CDR3 bases are TGTGCCAGCAGTCGATTGGTGGGGGACACCATATATTTT. The V and J genes are TRBV5-6 and TRBJ1-3, with D possibly matching TRBD1 (5 bases). This CDR3 is built from 13 residues. Trimming left V 5 bases short and J 8 bases short, with 14 bases between. CDR1 SGHDT and CDR2 YYEEEE come from the germline V gene.